The following is a T cell receptor (beta chain) sequence with its context. The data belong to a study of blood T cell repertoires in COVID-19. Assay: immunoSEQ multiplex PCR; the TCRdb copy retains only in-frame clones and omits some. The table has under 45,000 clones, 90% seen once. V dropped 0 bases and J dropped 4; count of bases not matched to a gene: 6. This CDR3 contains 15 residues. Germline V lookup: CDR1 SGHRS, CDR2 YFSETQ. Sequenced: peripheral blood. The genes are TRBV5-1 and TRBJ1-2; 7 bases line up with TRBD1. This receptor was taken from a man in his fifties or sixties with active or convalescent COVID-19. The chain's CDR3 is CASSLAEGAGYGYTF. The CDR3 DNA reads as TGCGCCAGCAGCTTGGCCGAGGGGGCGGGCTATGGCTACACCTTC.